This T cell receptor (beta chain) was recovered during a study of shared clonotypes between healthy human individuals (dated by TCRdb to the early 2020s). Describing the broader study: The cohort comprised a couple of women and a few men aged 18 to 49 years. To estimate repertoire size and how much clonotype sharing occurs between individuals, the study deeply sequenced the blood TCR repertoires of several healthy adults. Per donor, leukapheresis produced somewhere between about 0.94 and 10 billion PBMCs. Libraries were prepared and TCR repertoires were sequenced by different laboratories using diverse techniques, in order to increase sequencing depth and limit assay-specific biases. On the study overall, not on this receptor specifically: Because the study included a small number of donors, the genetic and exposure-history diversity represented was limited. Only blood was sampled, and tissue TCR repertoires likely differ from those in blood. Pairwise subsampling indicated that sequencing depth was expected to affect the degree of clonotype sharing among donors.

There are a few counts of this clone. Its antigen is unknown. The sample holds no much larger clone one base away, and base qualities are not on file. Using the deep immunoSEQ assay, TCR CDR3 regions were amplified from genomic DNA by multiplex PCR. Extracted genomic DNA from each cell subset was spread evenly across all wells of several immunoSEQ 96-well plates, with each plate serving as a replicate. For unsorted PBMC, each replicate PCR was loaded with approximately 300 ng genomic DNA, equivalent to 25,000 to 35,000 T cell genomes. Unsorted PBMC genomic DNA was sequenced across ten immunoSEQ deep assay plates. The purified libraries were quantified using a Qubit 3.0 fluorometer, sized with a Bioanalyzer 2100, and then quantified again using the KAPA Library Quantification kit. A separate single-read 150-cycle Illumina NextSeq 550 flow cell was used to sequence each immunoSEQ 96-well plate. The study's own analysis went as follows. Because only junctional sequences without quality scores were contained in the immunoSEQ output, filtering matching that applied to full-length reads could not be performed. To assign V/J genes and CDR3, sequences were annotated using PyIR, a Python wrapper for IgBLAST v1.9, with IMGT germline references. Reads were filtered out if the reads had weak V/J assignments (E-value above 1e-6), no CDR3, stop codons, out-of-frame junctions, or ambiguous translated residues. V3J clonotypes were defined as sequences sharing an identical inferred V gene, J gene, and CDR3 amino acid sequence. To compute the percentage overlap between repertoires, the number of shared unique clonotypes was divided by the size of the smaller repertoire. Repertoire richness was assessed with RTK rarefaction, the Chao1 estimator, and Recon v2.1 estimates of unobserved clonotypes. Entries here come from immuneACCESS through TCRdb and include only in-frame sequences with V and J called. Some clones fail to appear in such tables; in the studies checked, an unresolved V gene covers under half of the shortfall, and the cause of the remainder is unknown. That table supplies the V and J calls and clone size; D and trimming were determined from the DNA. Present in this sample are about 92,000 clones, around 47% of which were seen just once. The ten biggest clones cover about 14% of the sample.

The donors were healthy, HIV-negative adults who had no recently reported acute infections or vaccinations. All donors were Caucasian adults living in Nashville, Tennessee, USA. For unsorted samples, some 90 million PBMCs were counted, and genomic DNA was extracted using the QIAamp DNA Blood Mini kit. Blood was collected by leukapheresis, and PBMCs were isolated by Ficoll-Histopaque density gradient centrifugation and then cryopreserved in liquid nitrogen vapor phase. This clonotype was obtained from a woman aged 40 to 50 in good health. Some clones in this sample may be carry-over from other donors' samples. Sequencing was done on a sample of PBMCs.

The nucleotide sequence reads TGCGCCAGCAGCTTGGGGGGACTGCAAGAGACCCAGTACTTC. Translated, it reads CASSLGGLQETQYF. The chain joins TRBV5-1 to TRBJ2-5; matching of 6 bases hints at TRBD2 as the D gene. There are 14 amino acids in the CDR3, from cysteine to phenylalanine inclusive. Only the CDR3 region is kept as DNA, spanning 42 bases read in frame from base 1. The germline V gene specifies SGHRS as CDR1 and YFSETQ as CDR2. V gives up 0 bases and J gives up 2 bases, and the segment between their germline ends measures 8 bases.